Detailed here is one T cell receptor beta chain. Its specific antigen is unknown. Base qualities were left out, and no much larger clone turns up one base away. The data originate from a study of blood T cell repertoires in COVID-19 (TCRdb year 2020). Broadly, across the study: Collaborator samples came from the United States, Italy and Spain and covered acute and convalescent phases of COVID-19. The prospective study material was composed of cDNA or gDNA derived from T cells, B-cell-depleted T cells, or PBMCs. The repertoires were released in a freely available public database meant as a resource for research on the immune response to SARS-CoV-2. Where HLA class I and class II types were available, the types were taken from metadata supplied by the sample provider, not from assay-based typing. The samples were drawn from two sources: the first 160 participants of the ongoing ImmuneRACE study, and 1,000 to 1,500 subjects contributed by 6 global collaborators. The sample metadata nearly always contained a de-identified subject ID, COVID-19 status, age in years and sex. Subjects who had been exposed to COVID-19, were actively infected with it, or had recovered from it provided the deeply sampled blood TCRbeta repertoires that made up the dataset.

The CDR3 runs 15 amino acids, cysteine and phenylalanine included. Only the CDR3 DNA is retained, 45 bases long and in frame from the first base. V lost 4 bases and J lost 0 bases, and the count of bases not matched to a germline gene is 4. Based on the germline V gene, the CDR1 and CDR2 sequences are SNHLY and FYNNEI. The immunoSEQ Assay, a bias-controlled multiplex PCR, was used to amplify TCRbeta CDR3 regions from genomic DNA. The authors' analysis ran thus. Nucleated cell counts per sample were estimated from amplification of reference gene primers within the assay. To quantify the absolute abundance of each unique TCRbeta CDR3 rearrangement, sequence reads were collapsed and filtered. For each sample, productive Simpson clonality was calculated as the square root of Simpson's diversity index over productive rearrangements. TCRdb obtained this table from immuneACCESS and retained in-frame rearrangements with V and J assigned. These tables miss some clones; where compared with another copy, unresolved V genes account for less than half of the shortfall, and the remainder is unexplained. Clonal size and the V and J genes are those of that table, whereas D and trimming came from the DNA. This sample is represented by a few hundred thousand clones; roughly nine tenths of them were singletons. Clones ranked in the top ten supply roughly 2.9% of the sample.

What the research found in general, with its limitations: How much clinical and demographic metadata was included differed by source and by participant, and the metadata was provided uncurated.

Participants in the prospective study were enrolled through a virtual design, were aged 18 to 89 years, and lived in under 25 United States geographic areas. In the prospective study, cohorts were assigned on the basis of participant-reported clinical history obtained from a screening survey and a study questionnaire. A participant counted as exposed if, within 2 weeks of entering the study, that participant had been in contact with someone who had a PCR-confirmed or clinician-diagnosed COVID-19 case. Each participant in the prospective study had whole blood, serum and a nasopharyngeal or oropharyngeal swab collected by mobile phlebotomists. Participants in the prospective study had the option to provide additional blood draws and questionnaires over a roughly 2-month period. Before DNA extraction, prospective study blood samples were shipped either frozen or at room temperature.

The TCR was taken from a woman aged 45-65 years who had been exposed to COVID-19. The rearranged segments are TRBV2 and TRBJ1-1, and 8 junctional nucleotides match TRBD1. The sample consisted of PBMCs or T cells enriched from blood (not recorded which). The CDR3: CASSGTGRMNTEAFF. The nucleotides are TGTGCCAGCAGTGGGACAGGGCGCATGAACACTGAAGCTTTCTTT.